This is a list of T cell receptor beta chains from one sample in a study of CD8+ T cells in alopecia areata. Some clones are missing from TCRdb's copy, which holds only in-frame ones; the method was immunoSEQ multiplex PCR. The sample lists about 70,000 clones, around 49% occurring once. Sequencing was performed on CD8+ T cells sorted from blood, taken at week 0. These receptors were obtained from a human donor with alopecia areata. Both conserved end residues are part of each CDR3. The D gene is left open where the match is weak. Clone size is not always given. Where it is, it says once, few, many or a class for expanded clones.

CDR3aa: CASSTGTSGQETQYF
CDR3nt: TGCGCCAGCAGCACCGGGACTAGCGGACAAGAGACCCAGTACTTC
j_gene: TRBJ2-5
d_gene: TRBD2
v_gene: TRBV5-1
abundance: .

CDR3aa: CASSYGQGNTEAFF
CDR3nt: TGTGCCAGCAGTTACGGACAGGGGAACACTGAAGCTTTCTTT
j_gene: TRBJ1-1
d_gene: TRBD1
v_gene: TRBV6-5
abundance: .

CDR3aa: CASVQGLAGSSYNEQFF
CDR3nt: TGTGCCAGTGTCCAGGGACTAGCGGGAAGCTCCTACAATGAGCAGTTCTTC
j_gene: TRBJ2-1
d_gene: TRBD2
v_gene: TRBV19
abundance: few

CDR3aa: CAWCGVAGRYSYNEQFF
CDR3nt: TGTGCCTGGTGTGGAGTAGCGGGTCGCTATTCCTACAATGAGCAGTTCTTC
j_gene: TRBJ2-1
d_gene: TRBD2
v_gene: TRBV30
abundance: few

CDR3aa: CASSLSKGNEQFF
CDR3nt: TGTGCCAGCAGTTTATCGAAGGGAAATGAGCAGTTCTTC
j_gene: TRBJ2-1
d_gene: .
v_gene: TRBV27
abundance: few

CDR3aa: CASSLDRASYEQYF
CDR3nt: TGTGCCAGCAGTTTGGACAGGGCCTCCTACGAGCAGTACTTC
j_gene: TRBJ2-7
d_gene: TRBD1
v_gene: TRBV27
abundance: .

CDR3aa: CSAKDGEQFF
CDR3nt: TGCAGTGCTAAGGACGGGGAGCAGTTCTTC
j_gene: TRBJ2-1
d_gene: .
v_gene: TRBV20-1
abundance: .

CDR3aa: CAITETGVSYEQYF
CDR3nt: TGTGCCATCACGGAGACAGGGGTTTCCTACGAGCAGTACTTC
j_gene: TRBJ2-7
d_gene: TRBD1
v_gene: TRBV10-3
abundance: .

CDR3aa: CSVAGQGATDTQYF
CDR3nt: TGCAGCGTGGCGGGACAGGGGGCGACAGATACGCAGTATTTT
j_gene: TRBJ2-3
d_gene: TRBD1
v_gene: TRBV29-1
abundance: few

CDR3aa: CSVPPAISGIYNEQFF
CDR3nt: TGCAGCGTTCCCCCCGCGATTAGCGGGATCTACAATGAGCAGTTCTTC
j_gene: TRBJ2-1
d_gene: TRBD2
v_gene: TRBV29-1
abundance: .

CDR3aa: CASSYRTGGDDEQYF
CDR3nt: TGTGCCAGCAGTTACAGGACAGGGGGTGATGACGAGCAGTACTTC
j_gene: TRBJ2-7
d_gene: TRBD1
v_gene: TRBV6-5
abundance: few

CDR3aa: CSVLGGGRFSYEQYF
CDR3nt: TGCAGTGTCCTCGGGGGAGGACGATTCTCCTACGAGCAGTACTTC
j_gene: TRBJ2-7
d_gene: .
v_gene: TRBV29-1
abundance: .

CDR3aa: CASSSRLEEGYTF
CDR3nt: TGTGCCAGCAGCTCAAGACTAGAGGAGGGCTACACCTTC
j_gene: TRBJ1-2
d_gene: .
v_gene: TRBV13
abundance: .

CDR3aa: CASSRIGLQGLRQETQYF
CDR3nt: TGTGCCAGCAGCCGAATCGGTCTGCAGGGGCTCAGACAAGAGACCCAGTACTTC
j_gene: TRBJ2-5
d_gene: .
v_gene: TRBV5-6
abundance: .

CDR3aa: CASSPPGLAGTDTQYF
CDR3nt: TGTGCCAGCAGCCCCCCGGGACTAGCGGGAACAGATACGCAGTATTTT
j_gene: TRBJ2-3
d_gene: TRBD2
v_gene: TRBV11-2
abundance: few

CDR3aa: CAIREQGYEQYF
CDR3nt: TGTGCCATCAGGGAACAGGGGTATGAGCAGTACTTC
j_gene: TRBJ2-7
d_gene: TRBD1
v_gene: TRBV10-3
abundance: .

CDR3aa: CSVSVGGAGTF
CDR3nt: TGCAGCGTCTCCGTAGGGGGCGCGGGGACCTTC
j_gene: TRBJ1-2
d_gene: TRBD1
v_gene: TRBV29-1
abundance: .

CDR3aa: CASSLSGQTTEAFF
CDR3nt: TGTGCCAGCAGCCTATCAGGACAGACGACTGAAGCTTTCTTT
j_gene: TRBJ1-1
d_gene: .
v_gene: TRBV5-6
abundance: .

CDR3aa: CASSYQRTGVETQYF
CDR3nt: TGTGCCAGCAGTTACCAACGGACAGGGGTGGAGACCCAGTACTTC
j_gene: TRBJ2-5
d_gene: TRBD1
v_gene: TRBV6-6
abundance: many

CDR3aa: CASSFTYEQYF
CDR3nt: TGTGCCAGCAGCTTCACCTACGAGCAGTACTTC
j_gene: TRBJ2-7
d_gene: .
v_gene: TRBV11-2
abundance: .

CDR3aa: CSVAALTAIDTQYF
CDR3nt: TGCAGCGTTGCCGCCCTGACAGCAATAGATACGCAGTATTTT
j_gene: TRBJ2-3
d_gene: .
v_gene: TRBV29-1
abundance: few

CDR3aa: CASSFRDSYGEAFF
CDR3nt: TGTGCCAGCAGTTTCCGGGACAGTTACGGTGAAGCTTTCTTT
j_gene: TRBJ1-1
d_gene: TRBD1
v_gene: TRBV27
abundance: .

CDR3aa: CASHSLGGGPAGGYTF
CDR3nt: TGTGCCAGTCACTCTCTAGGTGGTGGGCCCGCTGGGGGCTACACCTTC
j_gene: TRBJ1-2
d_gene: .
v_gene: TRBV27
abundance: once

CDR3aa: CASSQTGPGGYTF
CDR3nt: TGCGCCAGCAGCCAGACGGGGCCTGGTGGCTACACCTTC
j_gene: TRBJ1-2
d_gene: .
v_gene: TRBV4-1
abundance: once

CDR3aa: CASSLSRSRSGELFF
CDR3nt: TGTGCCAGCAGTTTAAGCAGGTCTAGATCCGGGGAGCTGTTTTTT
j_gene: TRBJ2-2
d_gene: .
v_gene: TRBV27
abundance: few

CDR3aa: CSVGTSGQNTGELFF
CDR3nt: TGCAGCGTGGGGACTAGCGGGCAGAACACCGGGGAGCTGTTTTTT
j_gene: TRBJ2-2
d_gene: TRBD2
v_gene: TRBV29-1
abundance: .

CDR3aa: CSVHGPRGVPSNYGYTF
CDR3nt: TGCAGCGTTCATGGGCCCAGAGGGGTGCCGTCTAACTATGGCTACACCTTC
j_gene: TRBJ1-2
d_gene: .
v_gene: TRBV29-1
abundance: few

CDR3aa: CSVQGSEQYF
CDR3nt: TGCAGCGTCCAAGGGAGCGAGCAGTACTTC
j_gene: TRBJ2-7
d_gene: .
v_gene: TRBV29-1
abundance: .

CDR3aa: CASSFRQGVYEQYF
CDR3nt: TGTGCCAGCAGTTTCCGGCAGGGAGTCTACGAGCAGTACTTC
j_gene: TRBJ2-7
d_gene: .
v_gene: TRBV27
abundance: .

CDR3aa: CASSLRGQGSVNTEAFF
CDR3nt: TGTGCCAGCAGTCTCCGAGGACAGGGATCCGTGAACACTGAAGCTTTCTTT
j_gene: TRBJ1-1
d_gene: TRBD1
v_gene: TRBV27
abundance: .

CDR3aa: CASSLYGGTDGYTF
CDR3nt: TGTGCCAGCAGCTTATACGGGGGGACCGATGGCTACACCTTC
j_gene: TRBJ1-2
d_gene: .
v_gene: TRBV7-6
abundance: .

CDR3aa: CASSSGTGDEQYF
CDR3nt: TGCGCCAGCAGCTCCGGGACAGGGGACGAGCAGTACTTC
j_gene: TRBJ2-7
d_gene: TRBD1
v_gene: TRBV5-1
abundance: few

CDR3aa: CATSRVGPAGKDTQYF
CDR3nt: TGTGCCACCAGCAGAGTAGGGCCCGCTGGTAAAGATACGCAGTATTTT
j_gene: TRBJ2-3
d_gene: .
v_gene: TRBV15
abundance: .

CDR3aa: CASSSPGRYQETQYF
CDR3nt: TGTGCCAGCAGCTCCCCAGGCAGGTACCAAGAGACCCAGTACTTC
j_gene: TRBJ2-5
d_gene: .
v_gene: TRBV7-9
abundance: few

CDR3aa: CASRNRDNTDTQYF
CDR3nt: TGTGCCAGCAGGAACCGGGATAACACAGATACGCAGTATTTT
j_gene: TRBJ2-3
d_gene: .
v_gene: TRBV7-9
abundance: few

CDR3aa: CASSYSRANTGELFF
CDR3nt: TGTGCCAGCAGTTACTCCCGGGCGAACACCGGGGAGCTGTTTTTT
j_gene: TRBJ2-2
d_gene: .
v_gene: TRBV6-5
abundance: .

CDR3aa: CSVVVRNEKLFF
CDR3nt: TGCAGCGTTGTGGTCAGGAATGAAAAACTGTTTTTT
j_gene: TRBJ1-4
d_gene: .
v_gene: TRBV29-1
abundance: .

CDR3aa: CAWSPGSFSGNTIYF
CDR3nt: TGTGCCTGGAGCCCAGGGTCGTTCAGTGGAAACACCATATATTTT
j_gene: TRBJ1-3
d_gene: .
v_gene: TRBV30
abundance: once

CDR3aa: CASSFFRSSYNEQFF
CDR3nt: TGTGCCAGCAGTTTCTTCCGGAGCTCCTACAATGAGCAGTTCTTC
j_gene: TRBJ2-1
d_gene: .
v_gene: TRBV27
abundance: .

CDR3aa: CASSPGLAGNTIYF
CDR3nt: TGTGCCAGCAGCCCAGGGTTGGCCGGAAACACCATATATTTT
j_gene: TRBJ1-3
d_gene: .
v_gene: TRBV6-5
abundance: few

CDR3aa: CASSVAPPVGNYGYTF
CDR3nt: TGTGCCAGCAGCGTAGCCCCCCCCGTAGGGAACTATGGCTACACCTTC
j_gene: TRBJ1-2
d_gene: .
v_gene: TRBV9
abundance: few

CDR3aa: CASSLFWASVHEQYF
CDR3nt: TGTGCCAGCAGTTTATTCTGGGCTAGTGTCCACGAGCAGTACTTC
j_gene: TRBJ2-7
d_gene: .
v_gene: TRBV27
abundance: .

CDR3aa: CASSQGGLLGEQYF
CDR3nt: TGCGCCAGCAGCCAAGGAGGTCTCCTTGGGGAGCAGTACTTC
j_gene: TRBJ2-7
d_gene: .
v_gene: TRBV4-1
abundance: .

CDR3aa: CASSEERGKPQHF
CDR3nt: TGTGCCAGCTCGGAAGAAAGGGGTAAGCCCCAGCATTTT
j_gene: TRBJ1-5
d_gene: .
v_gene: TRBV25-1
abundance: .

CDR3aa: CSALAGSPPHSYNEQFF
CDR3nt: TGCAGCGCTCTAGCGGGATCACCCCCTCACTCCTACAATGAGCAGTTCTTC
j_gene: TRBJ2-1
d_gene: TRBD2
v_gene: TRBV29-1
abundance: few

CDR3aa: CASSYSYGAYEQYF
CDR3nt: TGTGCCAGCAGTTACTCTTACGGCGCCTACGAGCAGTACTTC
j_gene: TRBJ2-7
d_gene: .
v_gene: TRBV6-5
abundance: .

CDR3aa: CASSGVESNTGELFF
CDR3nt: TGCGCCAGCAGCGGAGTCGAGTCAAACACCGGGGAGCTGTTTTTT
j_gene: TRBJ2-2
d_gene: .
v_gene: TRBV10-2
abundance: .

CDR3aa: CASSQGGLATEQYF
CDR3nt: TGTGCCAGCAGCCAAGGGGGACTAGCGACCGAGCAGTACTTC
j_gene: TRBJ2-7
d_gene: TRBD2
v_gene: TRBV14
abundance: .

CDR3aa: CASSPGRNYEQYF
CDR3nt: TGCGCCAGCAGCCCCGGGAGAAACTACGAGCAGTACTTC
j_gene: TRBJ2-7
d_gene: .
v_gene: TRBV10-2
abundance: .

CDR3aa: CASSLAPEAFF
CDR3nt: TGCGCCAGCAGCTTGGCCCCTGAAGCTTTCTTT
j_gene: TRBJ1-1
d_gene: .
v_gene: TRBV5-1
abundance: .

CDR3aa: CASSLVGQNNEQFF
CDR3nt: TGTGCCAGCAGCTTAGTTGGGCAGAACAATGAGCAGTTCTTC
j_gene: TRBJ2-1
d_gene: .
v_gene: TRBV11-2
abundance: .

CDR3aa: CASSITGTARPQHF
CDR3nt: TGTGCCAGCAGTATAACCGGGACAGCTCGCCCCCAGCATTTT
j_gene: TRBJ1-5
d_gene: TRBD1
v_gene: TRBV27
abundance: .

CDR3aa: CASSLRDAYNEQFF
CDR3nt: TGTGCCAGCAGTTTACGGGACGCCTACAATGAGCAGTTCTTC
j_gene: TRBJ2-1
d_gene: .
v_gene: TRBV27
abundance: .